This TCR beta chain was identified in a study of blood T cell repertoires in COVID-19. Study context: The United States, Italy and Spain were the sources of the acute and convalescent COVID-19 samples.

Sequencing used immunoSEQ multiplex PCR; TCRdb keeps in-frame clones, though not all of them. This table holds 100,000 to 120,000 clones, about four fifths found once. Trimming removed 5 bases from V and 7 bases from J; junction bases left unmatched: 4. This CDR3 region has 13 residues. Germline assignment: CDR1 SGHTA and CDR2 FQGTGA. Input material: peripheral blood. This chain connects TRBV7-3 to TRBJ2-7; TRBD1 matches 11 bases. The source of this sequence is a man aged 80 or over with acute or convalescent COVID-19. The CDR3 protein is CASSPGTGGEQYF. The CDR3 region has the DNA TGTGCCAGCAGCCCCGGGACAGGGGGTGAGCAGTACTTC.